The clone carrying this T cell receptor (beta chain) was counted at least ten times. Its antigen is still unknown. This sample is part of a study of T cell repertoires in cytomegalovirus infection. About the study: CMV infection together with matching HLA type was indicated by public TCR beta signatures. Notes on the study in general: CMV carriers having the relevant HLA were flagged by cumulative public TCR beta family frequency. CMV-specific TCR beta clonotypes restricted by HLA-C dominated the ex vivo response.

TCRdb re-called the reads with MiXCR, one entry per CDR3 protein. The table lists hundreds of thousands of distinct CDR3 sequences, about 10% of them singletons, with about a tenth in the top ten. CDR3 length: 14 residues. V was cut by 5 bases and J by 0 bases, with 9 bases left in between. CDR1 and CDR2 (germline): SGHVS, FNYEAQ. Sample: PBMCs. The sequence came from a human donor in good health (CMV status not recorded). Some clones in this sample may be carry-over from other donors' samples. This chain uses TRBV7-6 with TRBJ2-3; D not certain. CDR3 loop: CASSLGPSTDTQYF. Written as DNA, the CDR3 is TGTGCCAGCAGCCTGGGTCCCAGCACAGATACGCAGTATTTT.